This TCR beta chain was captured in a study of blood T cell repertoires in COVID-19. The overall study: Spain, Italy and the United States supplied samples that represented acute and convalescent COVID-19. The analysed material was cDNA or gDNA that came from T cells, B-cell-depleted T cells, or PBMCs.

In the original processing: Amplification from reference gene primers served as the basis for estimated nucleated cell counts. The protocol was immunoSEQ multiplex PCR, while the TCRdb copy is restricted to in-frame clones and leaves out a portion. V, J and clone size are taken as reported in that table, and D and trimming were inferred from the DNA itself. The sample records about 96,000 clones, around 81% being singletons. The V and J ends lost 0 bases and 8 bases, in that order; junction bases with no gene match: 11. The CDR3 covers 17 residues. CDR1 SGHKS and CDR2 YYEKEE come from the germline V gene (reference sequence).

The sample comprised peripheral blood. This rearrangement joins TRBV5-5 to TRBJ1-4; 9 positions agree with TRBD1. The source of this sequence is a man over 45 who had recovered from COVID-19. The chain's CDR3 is CASSLGGQGLAREKLFF. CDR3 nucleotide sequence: TGTGCCAGCAGCTTGGGGGGACAGGGCTTGGCTCGGGAAAAACTGTTTTTT.